Below, 6 T cell receptor beta chains from the same sample are listed, as sequenced in a study of graft-versus-host responses after intestinal transplantation. For these receptors, no antigen is known. Using immunoSEQ multiplex PCR, the repertoire was profiled, and TCRdb retains in-frame clones only, with some absent. This sample has around 78,000 clones, with around 86% found just once. Sequenced material: unstimulated CD8+ T cells sorted from spleen or lymph node cells, taken before transplant. These receptors were obtained from a human donor who was the organ donor for an intestinal transplant.

This clone showed up just once. This chain links TRBV15 with TRBJ2-1; TRBD2 is a possible D gene (6 bases). Per germline, CDR1 LNHNV and CDR2 YYDKDF (reference sequence). CDR3 length equals 20 residues. Between the trimmed V and J ends, which lost 1 base and 4 bases, there was a span of 26 bases. Here the CDR3 reads CATSRVNVAGLSIKYNEQFF. The CDR3 DNA follows: TGTGCCACCAGCAGAGTGAATGTGGCGGGGCTCTCAATAAAATACAATGAGCAGTTCTTC.

The chain is built from TRBV7-9 and TRBJ1-1, with D perhaps matching TRBD1 (6 bases). The germline V gene has CDR1 SEHNR and CDR2 FQNEAQ (reference sequence). Trimming pared 5 bases from V and 10 bases from J, leaving 20 bases between. This CDR3 spans 14 amino acids. CDR3 loop: CASSLGRGARSAFF. The CDR3 nucleotides are TGTGCCAGCAGCCTAGGACGGGGGGCGCGTTCAGCTTTCTTT.

The chain combines TRBV2 with TRBJ1-2; weak D call: TRBD1 (5 bases). V lost 4 bases and J 0 bases, leaving 21 bases between the germline ends. Germline loops: CDR1 SNHLY, CDR2 FYNNEI. The length of the CDR3 is 18 residues. The CDR3 sequence: CASSAGGRSGFTNYGYTF. CDR3 nucleotide sequence: TGTGCCAGCAGTGCCGGGGGTCGTTCAGGGTTTACTAACTATGGCTACACCTTC.

The chain is built from TRBV5-1 and TRBJ1-1; D is unresolved. Trimming cost V 0 bases and J 3 bases, with 3 bases left between them. The CDR3 has 12 amino acids. The germline V gene encodes CDR1 SGHRS and CDR2 YFSETQ. The CDR3 bases are TGCGCCAGCAGCTTGGACGACACTGAAGCTTTCTTT. This translates into CASSLDDTEAFF.

The chain links TRBV30 to TRBJ2-7; D is ambiguous. The CDR3 loop spans 15 amino acids. V gave up 0 bases and J gave up 3 bases, with 15 bases separating them. Germline V gene data show CDR1 as GTSNPN and CDR2 as SVGIG (reference sequence). CDR3 region: CAWSVAHSMGYEQYF. The DNA for the CDR3 is TGTGCCTGGAGTGTAGCGCACTCAATGGGCTACGAGCAGTACTTC.

This chain links TRBV6-1 with TRBJ1-3; possibly TRBD1 for D (6 bases). The germline V and J ends were trimmed by 4 bases and 1 base, with 11 bases remaining between them. CDR3 length: 15 residues. CDR1 MNHNS and CDR2 SASEGT come from the germline V gene. The CDR3 here is CASSVPTGSGNTIYF. The CDR3 DNA sequence: TGTGCCAGCAGTGTACCGACAGGTTCTGGAAACACCATATATTTT.